This T cell receptor (beta chain) was sequenced during a study of blood T cell repertoires in COVID-19. Study-level background: The origin of the acute and convalescent COVID-19 samples was the United States, Italy and Spain. Nucleic acid was either cDNA or gDNA, and it came from T cells, B-cell-depleted T cells, or PBMCs.

Clones were read by immunoSEQ multiplex PCR, and TCRdb kept only the in-frame ones, dropping some. The top ten clones hold approximately 2.8% of a sample with over 200,000 clones, less than 90% of them seen once. The CDR3 is made up of 16 amino acids. Per the germline V gene, CDR1 is SGHTA and CDR2 is FQGNSA. Trimming at V came to 5 bases and at J to 5 bases, leaving 7 bases not matched to a gene. Details on this clone: At the DNA level, this CDR3 is encoded by other sequences in the same sample as well.

Participants were aged about 18 to 100 years from around 25 US areas. Researchers sorted participants into cohorts using their self-reported clinical history. The specimen sequenced was PBMCs or T cells enriched from blood (not recorded which). The chain employs TRBV7-2 and TRBJ2-3; 13 bases align to TRBD2. This sequence was found in a woman aged 50 to 60 in a cohort exposed to, infected with or recovered from COVID-19 (not recorded which). The CDR3: CASSATSGGAGDTQYF. The CDR3 DNA is TGTGCCAGCAGCGCCACTAGCGGGGGGGCTGGAGATACGCAGTATTTT. The full variable domain, rest sourced from reference TRBV7-2 and TRBJ2-3, is GAGVSQSPSNKVTEKGKDVELRCDPISGHTALYWYRQSLGQGLEFLIYFQGNSAPDKSGLPSDRFSAERTGGSVSTLTIQRTQQEDSAVYLCASSATSGGAGDTQYFGPGTRLTVL.